Following are 10 T cell receptor beta chains from one sample sequenced in a study of cytomegalovirus exposure and HLA in healthy donors. Amplification used 60 Vbeta primers and 13 Jbeta primers. Here immunoSEQ multiplex PCR was the method, and the copy in TCRdb shows in-frame clones only, minus some. This table has approximately 150,000 clones, approximately 70% appearing once. The specimen sequenced was PBMCs. These receptor sequences come from a woman between 40 and 50 years old in good health and CMV-seropositive.

This CDR3 reads CASSVLLSSGELFF. DNA of the CDR3: TGTGCCAGCAGCGTCCTTCTAAGTTCCGGGGAGCTGTTTTTT. The chain is built from TRBV7-9 and TRBJ2-2, with no clear D. Trimming took 5 bases from V and 6 from J, leaving 13 bases between them. The CDR3 has 14 amino acids. Germline CDR1 is SEHNR and CDR2 is FQNEAQ (reference sequence).

The chain joins TRBV5-4 to TRBJ2-7; possibly TRBD1 for D (5 bases). This CDR3 spans 16 amino acids. V shed 0 bases and J shed 0 bases, with 13 bases lying between them. CDR1 and CDR2 from the germline V gene are SGHNT and YYREEE (reference sequence). The CDR3 loop is CASSLAPAQASYEQYF. The CDR3 DNA sequence: TGTGCCAGCAGCTTGGCCCCCGCACAGGCCTCCTACGAGCAGTACTTC.

V gene TRBV28 combines with J gene TRBJ1-1; D is undetermined. Trimming stripped 7 bases from V and 0 bases from J, with 15 bases between. This CDR3 contains 15 residues. Germline V gene data show CDR1 as MDHEN and CDR2 as SYDVKM. In DNA, the CDR3 is TGTGCCAGCAACCCGGGTGGTGCCATGAACACTGAAGCTTTCTTT. Its translation: CASNPGGAMNTEAFF.

This chain joins TRBV28 and TRBJ1-5; D is perhaps TRBD1 (6 bases). Germline CDR1 is MDHEN and CDR2 is SYDVKM. The CDR3 runs to 17 residues. V shed 6 bases and J shed 0 bases, with 18 bases lying between them. The CDR3 DNA follows: TGTGCCAGCAGGCTGGTGGGGGCTGAGTATAGCAATCAGCCCCAGCATTTT. Protein product: CASRLVGAEYSNQPQHF.

CDR3 bases: TGTGCCAGCAGTTCGCACGGGCCTCCGGGAGGGCTGAACACTGAAGCTTTCTTT. It is translated as CASSSHGPPGGLNTEAFF. The rearrangement links TRBV28 to TRBJ1-1; D uncertain. The V end lost 4 bases, the J end lost 0 bases, and 21 bases lay between the germline ends. Per germline, CDR1 MDHEN and CDR2 SYDVKM. CDR3 length equals 18 residues.

The chain uses TRBV6-6 and TRBJ1-4; no clear D. V lost 4 bases, J lost 0 bases, and 9 bases lay in between. Germline CDR1 and CDR2: MNHNY and SVGAGI (reference sequence). The CDR3 has 15 residues. In nucleotides, the CDR3 is TGTGCCAGCAGTTCCCACGCTACAACTAATGAAAAACTGTTTTTT. Protein sequence: CASSSHATTNEKLFF.

CDR3 in DNA: TGCGCCAGCAGCCAAGAAGTATGGGGAGGAATAACCTACGAGCAGTACTTC. Translated: CASSQEVWGGITYEQYF. This sequence joins TRBV4-3 and TRBJ2-7, with a weak D call TRBD2 (6 bases). The CDR3 has 17 amino acids. The germline gives CDR1 LGHNA, CDR2 YSLEER. V was clipped by 0 bases and J by 2 bases, with 17 bases between them.

The CDR3 region is CASRLAGGQSTDTQYF. The CDR3 DNA is TGTGCCAGCAGGTTAGCGGGGGGGCAAAGCACAGATACGCAGTATTTT. This sequence joins TRBV5-6 and TRBJ2-3; TRBD2 matches at 11 bases. Looked up from germline, CDR1 is SGHDT and CDR2 is YYEEEE. The CDR3 consists of 16 residues. The V gene end was trimmed by 5 bases and the J gene end by 0 bases; junction bases not matched to a gene: 5.

The chain recombines TRBV18 with TRBJ1-4, with D possibly TRBD1 on 5 matching bases. Germline-derived CDR1 and CDR2 are KGHSH and LQKENI. The CDR3 contains 15 residues. Trimming took 4 bases from V and 8 from J, leaving 17 bases between them. In DNA, the CDR3 is TGTGCCAGCTCACTAGGAGCGGTCGGGGGAGAAAAACTGTTTTTT. The encoded protein is CASSLGAVGGEKLFF. Full variable domain (outside the CDR3, taken from reference TRBV18 and TRBJ1-4): NAGVMQNPRHLVRRRGQEARLRCSPMKGHSHVYWYRQLPEEGLKFMVYLQKENIIDESGMPKERFSAEFPKEGPSILRIQQVVRGDSAAYFCASSLGAVGGEKLFFGSGTQLSVL.

V usage is TRBV5-6 and J usage is TRBJ2-7; 9 bases match TRBD1. The trim removed 0 bases at V and 5 bases at J, leaving 3 bases unmatched. The CDR3 loop spans 14 amino acids. Germline lookup yields CDR1 SGHDT and CDR2 YYEEEE. The CDR3 here is CASSLDGTGNEQYF. The CDR3 DNA reads as TGTGCCAGCAGCTTGGATGGGACAGGGAACGAGCAGTACTTC.